This passage covers 16 T cell receptor beta chains from one sample sequenced in a study of CD8 T cells in Susac syndrome. With random hexamers, roughly 0.45 to 1 ug RNA was reverse transcribed. TCRdb reanalysed the immunoSEQ multiplex PCR reads using MiXCR and keeps one entry per CDR3 protein. The table has 150,000 or so distinct CDR3 sequences, about 94% seen once. Input material: CD4+ T cells from PBMCs. The receptor set was obtained from a human donor in good health.

This chain joins TRBV5-1 and TRBJ2-7; a possible D gene is TRBD2 (6 bases). The CDR3 consists of 14 residues. Germline V gene lookup returns CDR1 SGHRS and CDR2 YFSETQ. V lost 3 bases and J 2 bases, leaving 12 bases between the germline ends. For the CDR3, the DNA is TGCGCCAGCAGCTGGAGGGACGGGACCTACGAGCAGTACTTC. This translates into CASSWRDGTYEQYF. The whole variable domain, remainder taken from reference TRBV5-1 and TRBJ2-7, is KAGVTQTPRYLIKTRGQQVTLSCSPISGHRSVSWYQQTPGQGLQFLFEYFSETQRNKGNFPGRFSGRQFSNSRSEMNVSTLELGDSALYLCASSWRDGTYEQYFGPGTRLTVT.

V and J are TRBV30 and TRBJ1-1; perhaps TRBD1 as D (6 bases). CDR3 length: 12 residues. The V gene lost 2 bases and the J gene lost 6 bases, with 10 bases spanning the gap. Germline assignment: CDR1 GTSNPN and CDR2 SVGIG (reference sequence). The CDR3 region has the DNA TGTGCCTGGAGTCGACAGGTGGCTGAAGCTTTCTTT. This gives the protein CAWSRQVAEAFF.

V and J are TRBV11-2 and TRBJ2-7, with 9 bases identical to TRBD2. CDR3 length: 15 residues. The V gene end was trimmed by 5 bases and the J gene end by 4 bases; junction bases not matched to a gene: 9. Germline V gene sequence: CDR1 SGHAT, CDR2 FQNNGV. The CDR3 region is CASSPRGSGGYEQYF. The CDR3 DNA sequence: TGTGCCAGCAGCCCTCGTGGTAGCGGGGGTTACGAGCAGTACTTC.

This chain links TRBV12-3 or TRBV12-4 with TRBJ2-7, with no clear D. The CDR3 extends over 11 amino acids. V lost 6 bases and J lost 4, with 7 bases in between. CDR3 in DNA: TGTGCCAGCAGGTCGACATACGAGCAGTACTTC. As protein: CASRSTYEQYF.

This clonotype was seen once. The rearrangement uses TRBV4-2 and TRBJ1-4; D remains unclear. The CDR3 is made up of 15 amino acids. Germline CDR1 is LGHNA and CDR2 is YNFKEQ. V lost 4 bases, J lost 3 bases, and 12 bases lay in between. The CDR3 loop reads CASSRRQLANEKLFF. Written as DNA, the CDR3 is TGTGCCAGCAGCCGCCGACAATTAGCTAATGAAAAACTGTTTTTT.

The chain joins TRBV25-1 to TRBJ2-1; no clear D gene. There are 15 residues in the CDR3. The germline gives CDR1 MGHDK, CDR2 SYGVNS. The V gene lost 2 bases and the J gene lost 6 bases, with 14 bases spanning the gap. The CDR3 nucleotides read TGTGCCAGCAGTGAAGCTTATCAGGCAGGCAATGAGCAGTTCTTC. Translation gives CASSEAYQAGNEQFF.

The chain joins TRBV9 to TRBJ2-3, with 12 positions matching TRBD1. Germline V CDR1 and CDR2: SGDLS, YYNGEE. The CDR3 is 17 residues long. Trimming removed 2 bases from V and 1 base from J; junction bases left unmatched: 5. In nucleotides, the CDR3 is TGTGCCAGCAGCGTTATGGGACAGGGGGCGCGCACAGATACGCAGTATTTT. This gives the protein CASSVMGQGARTDTQYF.

A word on this clonotype: A junction boundary mismatches the germline segment, possibly from a read error. The rearrangement links TRBV20-1 to TRBJ2-7; 10 bases line up with TRBD1. In germline, CDR1 is DFQATT, CDR2 SNEGSKA (reference sequence). CDR3 size: 13 residues. In DNA form, the CDR3 reads TGCAGTGCTGCCGGGACAGGGGTTCTCGAAGGGGACTTC. Its protein is CSAAGTGVLEGDF.

V gene TRBV7-3 combines with J gene TRBJ2-1, with D uncertain. Germline CDR1 is SGHTA and CDR2 is FQGTGA. Trimming pared 3 bases from V and 3 bases from J, leaving 6 bases between. This CDR3 is built from 13 residues. In nucleotides, the CDR3 is TGTGCCAGCAGCTTTGGAGACTACAATGAGCAGTTCTTC. This translates into CASSFGDYNEQFF.

The table lists this clonotype with a few counts. The chain couples TRBV30 to TRBJ1-1; D call uncertain. CDR3 size: 13 residues. The V gene lost 0 bases and the J gene lost 1 base, with 6 bases spanning the gap. Germline values: CDR1 GTSNPN, CDR2 SVGIG (reference sequence). CDR3 amino acids: CAWSVHGNTEAFF. In nucleotides, the CDR3 is TGTGCCTGGAGTGTACATGGGAACACTGAAGCTTTCTTT. The full variable domain, completed using reference TRBV30 and TRBJ1-1, is SQTIHQWPATLVQPVGSPLSLECTVEGTSNPNLYWYRQAAGRGLQLLFYSVGIGQISSEVPQNLSASRPQDRQFILSSKKLLLSDSGFYLCAWSVHGNTEAFFGQGTRLTVV.

V usage is TRBV12-3 or TRBV12-4 and J usage is TRBJ2-7; D is undetermined. V was pared by 2 bases and J by 4 bases, with 9 bases between. The CDR3 runs to 13 residues. This chain's CDR3 is CASSLQSTYEQYF. The CDR3 DNA is TGTGCCAGCAGTTTACAGAGCACGTACGAGCAGTACTTC.

The chain couples TRBV3-1 to TRBJ1-2; D is uncertain. This CDR3 has 13 residues. In germline, CDR1 is LGHDT, CDR2 YNNKEL (reference sequence). Between the trimmed V and J ends, which lost 4 bases and 3 bases, there was a span of 9 bases. CDR3 residues: CASSPTKDYGYTF. CDR3 DNA sequence: TGTGCCAGCAGCCCCACTAAGGACTATGGCTACACCTTC.

V is TRBV7-2 and J is TRBJ2-3; the D gene could be TRBD1 or TRBD2 (5 bases each). Germline CDR1 reads SGHTA; CDR2 reads FQGNSA. CDR3 size: 14 residues. Between the trimmed V and J ends, which lost 1 base and 2 bases, there was a span of 7 bases. The CDR3 loop is CASSLVGTTDTQYF. The CDR3 region has the DNA TGTGCCAGCAGCTTAGTCGGGACCACAGATACGCAGTATTTT.

The chain has TRBV29-1 and TRBJ1-1; tentative D call: TRBD1 (5 bases). Trimming cost V 2 bases and J 4 bases, with 11 bases left between them. The CDR3 is 13 amino acids. The germline gives CDR1 SQVTM, CDR2 ANQGSEA. CDR3 loop: CSVETGTITEAFF. As DNA, the CDR3 is TGCAGCGTTGAAACCGGGACGATCACTGAAGCTTTCTTT.

The sample holds one count of this clonotype. J is TRBJ2-6 and V is TRBV29-1; no clear D gene. The V end lost 7 bases, the J end lost 2 bases, and 9 bases lay between the germline ends. This CDR3 is 13 amino acids long. Germline CDR1 reads SQVTM; CDR2 reads ANQGSEA. CDR3 in DNA: TGCAGCGCCTCATCACCTGGGGCCAACGTCCTGACTTTC. Amino acid sequence: CSASSPGANVLTF.

The rearrangement links TRBV20-1 to TRBJ2-7; TRBD2 aligns across 10 bases. Germline V gene sequence: CDR1 DFQATT, CDR2 SNEGSKA (reference sequence). The J segment lost 3 bases and the V segment lost 2 bases, leaving 4 bases of the junction unmatched. The CDR3 has 14 residues. The CDR3 region is CSARLAGEFYEQYF. The DNA of the CDR3 is TGCAGTGCTAGACTAGCGGGGGAGTTCTACGAGCAGTACTTC.